One T cell receptor beta chain is described in this entry. The data originate from a study of T cell changes during pregnancy in multiple sclerosis. CDR1 ENHRY and CDR2 SYGVKD come from the germline V gene. There are 19 residues in the CDR3. The germline V and J ends were trimmed by 2 bases and 0 bases, with 20 bases remaining between them. Using immunoSEQ multiplex PCR, the repertoire was profiled, and TCRdb retains in-frame clones only, with some absent. The data contain about 70,000 clones, just over 90% of them singletons. This chain uses TRBV10-3 with TRBJ2-4; perhaps TRBD2 as D (5 bases). This receptor was identified in a female donor with multiple sclerosis, enrolled in a pregnancy study. Sample: peripheral blood, taken after pregnancy. DNA of the CDR3: TGTGCCATCAGTGAGAATTATTTCGCGGATGCGGGAGCCAAAAACATTCAGTACTTC. It is translated as CAISENYFADAGAKNIQYF.